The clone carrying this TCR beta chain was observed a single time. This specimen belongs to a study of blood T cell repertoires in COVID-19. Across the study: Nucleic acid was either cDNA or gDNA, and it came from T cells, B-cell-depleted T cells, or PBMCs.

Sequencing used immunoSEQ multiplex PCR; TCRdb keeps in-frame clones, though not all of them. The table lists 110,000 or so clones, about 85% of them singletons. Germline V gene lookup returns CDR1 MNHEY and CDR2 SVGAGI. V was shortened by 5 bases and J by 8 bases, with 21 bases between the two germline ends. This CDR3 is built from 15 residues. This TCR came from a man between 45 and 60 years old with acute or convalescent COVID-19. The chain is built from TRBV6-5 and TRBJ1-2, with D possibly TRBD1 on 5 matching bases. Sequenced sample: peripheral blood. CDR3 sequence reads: CASSPPGDSLQGYTF. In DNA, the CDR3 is TGTGCCAGCAGTCCTCCGGGGGATTCCTTACAAGGCTACACCTTC.